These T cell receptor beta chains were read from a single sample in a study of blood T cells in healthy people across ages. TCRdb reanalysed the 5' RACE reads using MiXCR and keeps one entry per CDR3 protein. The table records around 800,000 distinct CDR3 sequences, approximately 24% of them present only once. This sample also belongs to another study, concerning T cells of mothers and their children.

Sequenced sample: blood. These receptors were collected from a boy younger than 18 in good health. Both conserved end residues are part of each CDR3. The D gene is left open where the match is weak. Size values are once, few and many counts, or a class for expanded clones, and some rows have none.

TGTGCCAGCACGAACGTTAAGCAGTACTTC,CASTNVKQYF,few,TRBV2,NA,TRBJ2-7
TGCAGCTTCCGCCGGCAGGACAGGGGCAATGAGCAGTTCTTC,CSFRRQDRGNEQFF,few,TRBV29-1,TRBD1,TRBJ2-1
TGTGCCAGCAGCTTACGGGGGGGGGCAGGAACTGAAGCTTTCTTT,CASSLRGGAGTEAFF,NA,TRBV7-2,NA,TRBJ1-1
TGTGCCAGCAGTTCACCAGGGAACTATGGCTACACCTTC,CASSSPGNYGYTF,NA,TRBV6-2/TRBV6-3,NA,TRBJ1-2
TGCGCCAGCAGCCTCGGCGGAGGGACTGGTCAGCCCCAGCATTTT,CASSLGGGTGQPQHF,few,TRBV4-1,NA,TRBJ1-5
TGTGCCAGCAGCTTAGCTCCCGGGACAGACTCCTACGAGCAGTACTTC,CASSLAPGTDSYEQYF,NA,TRBV7-6,TRBD1,TRBJ2-7
TGTGCCAGCAGGCCAATAGACAGGGTATACGAGCAGTACTTC,CASRPIDRVYEQYF,few,TRBV11-2,TRBD1,TRBJ2-7
TGTGCCAGTAGTACCTCAGGGTGGCGCAATCAGCCCCAGCATTTT,CASSTSGWRNQPQHF,many,TRBV19,NA,TRBJ1-5
TGTGCCAGCAGCGGGGGGGCGGGCAATCAGCCCCAGCATTTT,CASSGGAGNQPQHF,few,TRBV27,NA,TRBJ1-5
TGTGCCAGCACTGAAGAGCACGGAAACTACTACGAGCAGTACTTC,CASTEEHGNYYEQYF,NA,TRBV6-1,NA,TRBJ2-7
TGTGCCAGCAGCCACCTATCGACAGGGAACTATGGCTACACCTTC,CASSHLSTGNYGYTF,NA,TRBV14,TRBD1,TRBJ1-2
TGCAGCGGGAGCCGGGGGACGCTCAATGAGCAGTTCTTC,CSGSRGTLNEQFF,NA,TRBV29-1,NA,TRBJ2-1
TGTGCCAGCTTGAGCGGGGTGAACACCGGGGAGCTGTTTTTT,CASLSGVNTGELFF,few,TRBV6-1,TRBD2,TRBJ2-2
TGCGCCAGCAGTTCCGCACTAGCGGGGGGAGAGACCCAGTACTTC,CASSSALAGGETQYF,NA,TRBV5-1,TRBD2,TRBJ2-5
TGTGCCAGTCAGGGGCCAGGGGGCACTGAAGCTTTCTTT,CASQGPGGTEAFF,few,TRBV2,TRBD1,TRBJ1-1
TGCAGTGCTAGAGGCAGGACGGGGCCCACTGAAGCTTTCTTT,CSARGRTGPTEAFF,NA,TRBV20-1,NA,TRBJ1-1
TGTGCCATCAGTGAGCAAGCCAACCGCGAGCAGTACTTC,CAISEQANREQYF,few,TRBV10-3,NA,TRBJ2-7
TGCAGTGCTGGGACTCAGGGTCAGCAGTACTTC,CSAGTQGQQYF,NA,TRBV20-1,NA,TRBJ2-5
TGCAGTGCTCTCCTGGCGGGGGGAGGAGAGACCCAGTACTTC,CSALLAGGGETQYF,few,TRBV20-1,TRBD2,TRBJ2-5
TGTGCCAGCAGCTTGTACAGGGACCACGAAAAACTGTTTTTT,CASSLYRDHEKLFF,NA,TRBV7-9,NA,TRBJ1-4
TGTGCCAGCAGCCAAGCCAACAGGGCCATCCCCGGGAGGGCAGGGCTGTTTTTT,CASSQANRAIPGRAGLFF,NA,TRBV4-2,TRBD2,TRBJ2-2
TGTGCCAGCAGTCGCTCGACAGGCCACTCCTACGAGCGGTACTTC,CASSRSTGHSYERYF,NA,TRBV12-3/TRBV12-4,NA,TRBJ2-7
TGCAGTGCTCCAAGACAGGACCGAGGCGGGGGGATATACAATGAGCAGTTCTTC,CSAPRQDRGGGIYNEQFF,NA,TRBV20-1,TRBD2,TRBJ2-1
TGTGCCAGCAGCCTCCACGGGGTCCTCTCTGGAAACACCATATATTTT,CASSLHGVLSGNTIYF,few,TRBV12-3/TRBV12-4,NA,TRBJ1-3
TGCGCCAGCAGCTTAGACAGGAGCATGGCCGAGCAGTACTTC,CASSLDRSMAEQYF,NA,TRBV5-1,NA,TRBJ2-7
TGTGCCAGCAGCGCGACTCTGGGGGGAAACACCATATATTTT,CASSATLGGNTIYF,NA,TRBV9,NA,TRBJ1-3
TGTGCCAGCAGCCAGAGGACTAGCGGGGGGCCCCGGGAGACCCAGTACTTC,CASSQRTSGGPRETQYF,NA,TRBV3-1,TRBD2,TRBJ2-5
TGTGCCAGCAGCTTCCGAGGATTTCCGGATGAGCAGTTCTTC,CASSFRGFPDEQFF,few,TRBV7-9,NA,TRBJ2-1
TGTGCCAGCACAATGGGACAGAGGAATGAGCAGTTCTTC,CASTMGQRNEQFF,few,TRBV2,TRBD1,TRBJ2-1
TGCGCCAGCAGCACGGATCCGGGGTTGGAGACCCAGTACTTC,CASSTDPGLETQYF,NA,TRBV5-1,NA,TRBJ2-5
TGTGCCAGCAGTGAATACCCTAGCGGCCAAGAGACCCAGTACTTC,CASSEYPSGQETQYF,NA,TRBV6-1,TRBD2,TRBJ2-5
TGTGCCAGCAGTTCCAAGGGTCCGTCCTACAATGAGCAGTTCTTC,CASSSKGPSYNEQFF,many,TRBV12-3/TRBV12-4,NA,TRBJ2-1
TGTGCCAGCAGCTCCGATAGGCGGGATACGCAGTATTTT,CASSSDRRDTQYF,few,TRBV3-1,NA,TRBJ2-3
TGTGGCAGCAGCCAAGCAACCGGGACCTCAAGGTACTTC,CGSSQATGTSRYF,NA,TRBV14,NA,TRBJ2-1
TGTGCCAGCGGTTTAGGCGGGAGCCAAGAGACCCAGTACTTC,CASGLGGSQETQYF,NA,TRBV12-3/TRBV12-4,TRBD2,TRBJ2-5
TGTGCGGCGGGGCAGAACACCGGGGAGCTGTTTTTT,CAAGQNTGELFF,NA,TRBV7-9,NA,TRBJ2-2
TGTGCCATCAGTGTCGGTTCGACGGGAGAGAGAGATACGCAGTATTTT,CAISVGSTGERDTQYF,NA,TRBV10-3,NA,TRBJ2-3
TGCAGTGCCGAGGGGGGGATGAACACTGAAGCTTTCTTT,CSAEGGMNTEAFF,NA,TRBV20-1,NA,TRBJ1-1
TGCGCCAGCAGCCCCTCCTATATCGGGGCGCGGGGCGAGACCCAGTACTTC,CASSPSYIGARGETQYF,few,TRBV5-1,NA,TRBJ2-5
TGCGCCAGCAGCTTGAGGCCAGCTGCAACTAATGAAAAACTGTTTTTT,CASSLRPAATNEKLFF,few,TRBV5-1,NA,TRBJ1-4
TGTGCCAGCAGCCTGGGGGGACTCAAACGGTACGAGCAGTACTTC,CASSLGGLKRYEQYF,few,TRBV14,NA,TRBJ2-7
TGTGCCAGCAGCTTAGATGGTACGGGGTTAAGCGAAAAACTGTTTTTT,CASSLDGTGLSEKLFF,few,TRBV7-2,NA,TRBJ1-4
TGCGCCAGCAGCCAAGTGGGGCAGGGAGACAATGAGCAGTTCTTC,CASSQVGQGDNEQFF,few,TRBV4-1,NA,TRBJ2-1
TGTGCCGCCCAGACAGGGTCTAGCACAGATACGCAGTATTTT,CAAQTGSSTDTQYF,NA,TRBV10-3,TRBD1,TRBJ2-3